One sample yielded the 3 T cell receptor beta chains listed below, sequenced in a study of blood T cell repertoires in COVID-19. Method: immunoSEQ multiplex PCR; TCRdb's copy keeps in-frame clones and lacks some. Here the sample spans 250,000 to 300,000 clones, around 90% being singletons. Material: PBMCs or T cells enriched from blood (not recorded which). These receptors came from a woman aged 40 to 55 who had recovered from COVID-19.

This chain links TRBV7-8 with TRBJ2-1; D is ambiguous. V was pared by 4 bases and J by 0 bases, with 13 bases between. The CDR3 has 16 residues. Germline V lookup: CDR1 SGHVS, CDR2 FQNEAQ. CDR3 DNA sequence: TGTGCCAGCAGCTCCCCCCTAAGGAGCTCCTACAATGAGCAGTTCTTC. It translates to CASSSPLRSSYNEQFF.

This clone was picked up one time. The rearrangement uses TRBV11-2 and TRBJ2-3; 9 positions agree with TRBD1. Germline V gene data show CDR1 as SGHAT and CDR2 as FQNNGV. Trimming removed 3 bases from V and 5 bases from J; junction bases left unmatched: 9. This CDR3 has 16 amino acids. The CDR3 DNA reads TGTGCCAGCAGCTTCGACAGGGGGGGTCTACAAGATACGCAGTATTTT. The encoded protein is CASSFDRGGLQDTQYF.

The CDR3 nucleotides read TGTGCCAGCAGCCCCGGAGGGAGTCTTAGTTACGAGCAGTACTTC. Protein product: CASSPGGSLSYEQYF. The chain carries TRBV9 and TRBJ2-7, with a weak D call TRBD2 (6 bases). In germline, CDR1 is SGDLS, CDR2 YYNGEE. The CDR3 has 15 residues. V lost 4 bases, J lost 4 bases, and 18 bases lay in between.